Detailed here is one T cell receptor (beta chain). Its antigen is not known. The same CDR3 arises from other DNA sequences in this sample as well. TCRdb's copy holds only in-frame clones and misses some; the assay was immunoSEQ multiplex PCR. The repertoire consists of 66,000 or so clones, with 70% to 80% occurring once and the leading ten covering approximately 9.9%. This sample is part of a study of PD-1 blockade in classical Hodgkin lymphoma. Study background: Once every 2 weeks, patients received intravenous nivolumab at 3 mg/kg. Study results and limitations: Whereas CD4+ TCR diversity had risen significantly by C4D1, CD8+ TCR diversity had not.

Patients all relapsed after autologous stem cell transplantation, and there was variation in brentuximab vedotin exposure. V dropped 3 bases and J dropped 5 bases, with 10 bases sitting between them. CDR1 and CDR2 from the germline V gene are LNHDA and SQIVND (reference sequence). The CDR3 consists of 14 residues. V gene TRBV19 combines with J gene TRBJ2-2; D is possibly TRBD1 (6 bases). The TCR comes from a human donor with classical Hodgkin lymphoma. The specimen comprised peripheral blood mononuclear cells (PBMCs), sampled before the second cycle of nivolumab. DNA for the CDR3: TGTGCCAGTAGTATGTGGGGGCGAACCGGGGAGCTGTTTTTT. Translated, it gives CASSMWGRTGELFF.